This is a list of T cell receptor beta chains from one sample in a study of T cells in Graves' hyperthyroidism and ophthalmopathy. TCRdb processed the multiplex PCR reads anew with MiXCR; each CDR3 protein has one entry. The sample lists about 590,000 distinct CDR3 sequences; roughly 14% were seen once. The sample comprised blood. Source of these receptors: a woman younger than 45 with Graves' hyperthyroidism. The CDR3 runs from the conserved cysteine through the conserved F or W.

v_call | cdr3_length | cdr3_aa
TRBV5-1 | 15 | CASSLGGGINYGYTF
TRBV6-1 | 14 | CASSPTGSPKTQYF
TRBV18 | 14 | CASSPPGVTDTQYF
TRBV29-1 | 15 | CSVVFLAHGQYGYTF
TRBV20-1 | 14 | CSAPYWGGREKLFF
TRBV30 | 13 | CAWSASGGNEQFF
TRBV27 | 14 | CASGEIRVADTQYF
TRBV7-8 | 13 | CASSWRVNTEAFF
TRBV14 | 16 | CASSQRTSGRTYEQYF
TRBV28 | 17 | CASSSPSAIGRYAEQFF
TRBV5-6 | 17 | CASSLDRRRWMNTEAFF
TRBV10-3 | 13 | CAISGAGANEQYF
TRBV5-5 | 14 | CASSLRDGYNEQFF
TRBV12-3/TRBV12-4 | 15 | CASSLAGQMNTEAFF
TRBV28 | 13 | CASGGWVYNEQFF
TRBV14 | 13 | CASSQNQGQPQHF
TRBV5-1 | 15 | CASSLGTGVQETQYF
TRBV10-3 | 14 | CAISEHRSTDTQYF
TRBV10-3 | 16 | CAISDPDLPGTGELFF
TRBV18 | 15 | CASSPQPTSTDTQYF
TRBV4-3 | 14 | CASSPDRDNYGYTF
TRBV3-1 | 16 | CASSPQLAGERDEQFF
TRBV20-1 | 14 | CSASKRGGTDTQYF
TRBV10-1 | 13 | CASRQSQGTEAFF
TRBV20-1 | 15 | CSAREPGTGVYGYTF
TRBV6-1 | 15 | CASSLGQGMDYGYTF
TRBV27 | 13 | CASSLAQTHEQYF
TRBV6-1 | 15 | CASSGAGTAYGELFF
TRBV15 | 17 | CATSRDAFAGAKNEQFF
TRBV10-2 | 13 | CASQVSRNYEQYF
TRBV18 | 19 | CASSPQGVAVPAGANVLTF
TRBV28 | 13 | CASSGQIPPEAFF
TRBV20-1 | 16 | CSARDHRPATNEKLFF
TRBV11-2 | 13 | CASSWGEVYEQYF
TRBV5-8 | 15 | CASSPYSGKYNEQFF
TRBV2 | 14 | CASSARPTTGELFF
TRBV20-1 | 11 | CSVQGAGEQYF
TRBV27 | 14 | CAVGPHAAYNEQFF